This T cell receptor beta chain came from a study of neurological immune-mediated disorders. Study outcomes and limitations: Multiple sclerosis, the disease with the least TCR clonal expansion, fell below healthy controls, whereas HTLV-1-associated myelopathy showed the most. Expanded clones shared no identical CDR3 amino acid sequences across subjects, which suggested private TCR-beta repertoires in all groups.

TCRdb used MiXCR to reprocess the 5' RACE reads, holding one entry per CDR3 protein. The repertoire includes about 71,000 distinct CDR3 sequences, about 10% of them detected once, and 8.5% to 10% sits in the top ten. As for time point: longitudinal time-point 1 (baseline). Unsorted libraries were generated from 2 million PBMCs. These cells had been stored in RNAlater at -80 C. This clonotype was seen ten or more times. Antigen: not known. The specimen was PBMCs. The sequence was obtained from a young man in good health.

The CDR3 spells CASSIQPDTQYF. The CDR3 nucleotides read TGCGCCAGCAGCATCCAGCCAGATACGCAGTATTTT. J is TRBJ2-3 and V is TRBV10-2; D gene uncertain. CDR1 and CDR2 (germline): WSHSY, SAAADI. V shed 6 bases and J shed 4 bases, with 8 bases lying between them. This CDR3 contains 12 residues.